The 10 T cell receptor beta chains in this list originate from one sample, sequenced in a study of T cells after yellow fever vaccination. One entry per CDR3 protein, called by TCRdb with MiXCR from the 5' RACE reads. The repertoire holds 310,000 or so distinct CDR3 sequences, with roughly 4% as singletons. Here the sequenced sample was PBMCs, taken on the day of the yellow fever booster vaccination. The receptors were sampled from a man aged 18 to 30 who received the YFV17D yellow fever vaccine.

The V gene is TRBV19, the J gene TRBJ2-1, with TRBD2 matching 12 bases. The V segment lost 5 bases and the J segment 6 bases; nucleotides outside the gene matches: 14. Germline values: CDR1 LNHDA, CDR2 SQIVND (reference sequence). The CDR3 is 18 amino acids. CDR3 amino acids: CASSPKNQWTSGVNEQFF. The CDR3 DNA reads as TGTGCCAGTAGTCCCAAAAATCAATGGACTAGCGGGGTCAATGAGCAGTTCTTC.

V usage is TRBV29-1 and J usage is TRBJ2-1; D is ambiguous. Trimming took 0 bases from V and 9 from J, leaving 12 bases between them. Germline loops: CDR1 SQVTM, CDR2 ANQGSEA. The CDR3 length is 13 residues. The CDR3 loop is CSVEDPTRVEQFF. CDR3 nucleotide sequence: TGCAGCGTTGAAGATCCCACCAGAGTTGAGCAGTTCTTC.

The chain uses TRBV3-1 and TRBJ2-5; D is uncertain. Germline CDR1 LGHDT, CDR2 YNNKEL (reference sequence). CDR3 length: 15 amino acids. The V end lost 3 bases, the J end lost 4 bases, and 15 bases lay between the germline ends. CDR3 protein: CASSHEHVMGETQYF. DNA for the CDR3: TGTGCCAGCAGCCATGAGCACGTAATGGGAGAGACCCAGTACTTC.

The genes are TRBV7-6 and TRBJ2-6; 7 bases agree with TRBD2. The germline V gene has CDR1 SGHVS and CDR2 FNYEAQ. The CDR3 is 18 amino acids. V lost 2 bases and J lost 4; bases outside the gene matches: 11. The CDR3 protein is CASSLPRGGGSGANVLTF. The DNA of the CDR3 is TGTGCCAGCAGCTTACCGCGTGGGGGGGGGTCCGGGGCCAACGTCCTGACTTTC.

This clonotype was recorded many times. This rearrangement joins TRBV9 to TRBJ2-7; D might be TRBD1 (6 bases). Deletions cut 7 bases from V and 1 base from J, with 15 bases between. The CDR3 runs 14 residues. CDR1 is SGDLS, CDR2 YYNGEE, per germline. CDR3 bases: TGTGCCAGCGGCCGGGACACCAAATCCTACGAGCAGTACTTC. This gives the protein CASGRDTKSYEQYF. The full variable domain, in which reference TRBV9 and TRBJ2-7 provide the parts outside the CDR3, is DSGVTQTPKHLITATGQRVTLRCSPRSGDLSVYWYQQSLDQGLQFLIQYYNGEERAKGNILERFSAQQFPDLHSELNLSSLELGDSALYFCASGRDTKSYEQYFGPGTRLTVT.

The J gene is TRBJ1-2, the V gene TRBV7-9; 7 bases align to TRBD1. The germline gives CDR1 SEHNR, CDR2 FQNEAQ (reference sequence). The CDR3 length is 14 residues. Trimming took 5 bases from V and 3 from J; bases not matched to a gene: 6. The CDR3 reads CASSRPTGDYGYTF. In DNA, the CDR3 is TGTGCCAGCAGCCGCCCCACAGGGGACTATGGCTACACCTTC.

This clonotype was seen a handful of times. The V call is TRBV7-2, the J call TRBJ1-6, with 7 bases that match TRBD1. Per germline, CDR1 SGHTA and CDR2 FQGNSA. Trimming removed 1 base from V and 9 bases from J; junction bases left unmatched: 6. The CDR3 extends over 15 amino acids. The DNA for the CDR3 is TGTGCCAGCAGCTTAGAGGGGGCAATGTTTTCACCCCTCCACTTT. The encoded protein is CASSLEGAMFSPLHF.

The chain joins TRBV15 to TRBJ2-2; the match to TRBD1 covers 10 bases. The CDR3 totals 16 residues. Trimming at V came to 0 bases and at J to 4 bases, leaving 2 bases not matched to a gene. Per the germline V gene, CDR1 is LNHNV and CDR2 is YYDKDF (reference sequence). The CDR3 DNA is TGTGCCACCAGCAGAGAGGGGACAGGGGCCACCGGGGAGCTGTTTTTT. This translates into CATSREGTGATGELFF.

This clonotype was seen more than once but under ten times. This chain connects TRBV5-5 to TRBJ2-5, with 10 bases fitting TRBD2. This CDR3 comprises 15 residues. CDR1 SGHKS and CDR2 YYEKEE come from the germline V gene (reference sequence). V dropped 4 bases and J dropped 7; count of bases not matched to a gene: 10. CDR3 loop: CASSISGGFHGTQYF. CDR3 nucleotide sequence: TGTGCCAGCAGCATTAGCGGGGGGTTCCATGGGACCCAGTACTTC.

This clonotype has just a few counts. The chain employs TRBV19 and TRBJ1-6; D is unresolved. The CDR3 spans 14 residues. Germline CDR1 and CDR2: LNHDA and SQIVND (reference sequence). Trimming took off 1 base at V and 9 bases at J, with 10 bases between the two ends. CDR3 sequence (DNA): TGTGCCAGTAGTATAGGGAAAGGCTCTTCACCCCTCCACTTT. Protein sequence: CASSIGKGSSPLHF. Full variable domain (rest looked up from reference TRBV19 and TRBJ1-6): DGGITQSPKYLFRKEGQNVTLSCEQNLNHDAMYWYRQDPGQGLRLIYYSQIVNDFQKGDIAEGYSVSREKKESFPLTVTSAQKNPTAFYLCASSIGKGSSPLHFGNGTRLTVT.